This T cell receptor (beta chain) comes out of a study of shared clonotypes between healthy human individuals. It was across several immunoSEQ plates that each subset's genomic DNA was evenly split. Profiled with immunoSEQ multiplex PCR; TCRdb holds only in-frame clones, not every one. The data contain 2 million to 3 million clones, around nine tenths of them singletons. Looked up from germline, CDR1 is SGDLS and CDR2 is YYNGEE. V dropped 0 bases and J dropped 2 bases, with 8 bases sitting between them. The CDR3 loop spans 14 amino acids. Whole-study findings and limits: Generally, naive subsets came out with larger estimated richness than memory subsets.

Regarding this clone: Its target is unknown. At the DNA level, this CDR3 is encoded by other sequences in the same sample as well.

Sequenced input: naive CD4+ T cells sorted from blood. As for subset: CD45RA+ positively selected. The receptor was derived from a man aged 18 to 29 in good health. The rearrangement joins TRBV9 to TRBJ1-1, with D perhaps TRBD1 (5 bases). CDR3 in amino acids: CASSVVGGNTEAFF. The CDR3 DNA reads as TGTGCCAGCAGCGTAGTTGGGGGAAACACTGAAGCTTTCTTT. Complete variable domain (other parts from reference TRBV9 and TRBJ1-1): DSGVTQTPKHLITATGQRVTLRCSPRSGDLSVYWYQQSLDQGLQFLIQYYNGEERAKGNILERFSAQQFPDLHSELNLSSLELGDSALYFCASSVVGGNTEAFFGQGTRLTVV.